The 9 T cell receptor beta chains in this list originate from one sample, sequenced in a study of cytomegalovirus exposure and HLA in healthy donors. PCR amplification relied on 60 Vbeta primers (plus 13 Jbeta primers). Only in-frame clones appear in the TCRdb table, and some are missing; sequencing was by immunoSEQ multiplex PCR. Of 150,000 to 200,000 clones listed, approximately 85% are singletons. The sequencing input was PBMCs. Every receptor here comes from a man between 18 and 29 years old in good health and CMV-seropositive.

The rearrangement links TRBV4-1 to TRBJ2-5, with TRBD1 matching 9 bases. V lost 3 bases and J lost 0; bases outside the gene matches: 11. The germline V gene has CDR1 MGHRA and CDR2 YSYEKL. The length of the CDR3 is 18 residues. CDR3 in DNA: TGCGCCAGCAGCCAGGCCGGGACAGGGAACCCGTACCAAGAGACCCAGTACTTC. Residues: CASSQAGTGNPYQETQYF.

V and J are TRBV6-5 and TRBJ1-5; TRBD1 aligns across 8 bases. The V gene's germline CDR1 is MNHEY and CDR2 SVGAGI. V was pared by 7 bases and J by 5 bases, with 4 bases of the junction left unmatched. The CDR3 consists of 13 residues. The CDR3 loop is CASTGGPHQPQHF. In DNA form, the CDR3 reads TGTGCCAGCACAGGGGGCCCGCATCAGCCCCAGCATTTT.

The CDR3 loop reads CASSQGGGNEAFF. The CDR3 DNA reads TGCGCCAGCAGCCAAGGAGGGGGCAATGAAGCTTTCTTT. The chain combines TRBV4-1 with TRBJ1-1; 7 nucleotides match TRBD1. The junction had 3 bases not matched to a gene; V was cut back by 1 base and J by 7 bases. From germline, CDR1 is MGHRA and CDR2 YSYEKL. The CDR3 totals 13 residues.

This clone was observed a single time. V is TRBV29-1 and J is TRBJ1-1; tentatively, D is TRBD1 (5 bases). Deletions cut 4 bases from V and 0 bases from J, with 12 bases between. This CDR3 spans 14 amino acids. Germline V CDR1 and CDR2: SQVTM, ANQGSEA. CDR3 sequence (DNA): TGCAGCGTTGGAAGACAGAGCTTGAACACTGAAGCTTTCTTT. Translating gives CSVGRQSLNTEAFF.

This chain connects TRBV4-1 to TRBJ2-7; 8 nucleotides agree with TRBD1. J was trimmed by 3 bases and V by 2 bases; bases with no gene match: 0. CDR1 and CDR2 (germline): MGHRA, YSYEKL. CDR3 length: 13 residues. The CDR3 DNA is TGCGCCAGCAGCCAAACAGGGGGCTACGAGCAGTACTTC. Its protein product is CASSQTGGYEQYF.

The CDR3 DNA is TGTGCCAGCAGCTCGGGGACAGGGGGCTCCTACGAGCAGTACTTC. It translates to CASSSGTGGSYEQYF. The chain links TRBV7-7 to TRBJ2-7; 11 bases match TRBD1. After removal of 4 bases from V and 0 bases from J, the junction contained 2 bases not matched to a gene. CDR3 size: 15 residues. Germline loops: CDR1 SSHAT, CDR2 FNYEAQ (reference sequence).

V usage is TRBV18 and J usage is TRBJ1-2, with 7 bases that match TRBD1. Germline values: CDR1 KGHSH, CDR2 LQKENI. The CDR3 is 14 amino acids. After removal of 2 bases from V and 3 bases from J, the junction contained 3 bases not matched to a gene. As DNA, the CDR3 is TGTGCCAGCTCACCAACCGGGACAGACTATGGCTACACCTTC. It specifies CASSPTGTDYGYTF.

The genes are TRBV5-5 and TRBJ2-3, with TRBD2 identical over 7 bases. The CDR3 runs 16 residues. V shed 0 bases and J 3 bases; nucleotides not matched to a gene: 7. Germline V gene data show CDR1 as SGHKS and CDR2 as YYEKEE (reference sequence). Here the CDR3 DNA reads TGTGCCAGCAGCTTGGCGCCAGCGGGGAGAACAGATACGCAGTATTTT. This gives the protein CASSLAPAGRTDTQYF.

V usage is TRBV7-9 and J usage is TRBJ2-1; TRBD2 agrees at 16 bases. The germline V gene encodes CDR1 SEHNR and CDR2 FQNEAQ (reference sequence). Losses at the gene ends were 1 base for V and 6 bases for J; bases not matched to a gene: 3. The CDR3 length is 17 residues. This CDR3 reads CASSLGGLAGGINEQFF. CDR3 nucleotides: TGTGCCAGCAGCTTAGGGGGACTAGCGGGGGGGATCAATGAGCAGTTCTTC.